This T cell receptor (beta chain) appears in the sequencing data of a study of T cell responses to AZD1222 COVID-19 vaccine. Study-wide points: The donors showed a predominance of white British ancestry and of females, with possible underestimation of clonal diversity. Every sample of the repertoires postdated the peak T cell response. In the spike-specific TCR repertoire, nearly half reportedly target unmutated variant regions.

This clone has only one observation. The antigen is unknown. The assay was immunoSEQ multiplex PCR, and TCRdb's table has in-frame clones only and misses some. This sample yields 150,000 to 200,000 clones, of which approximately 93% are seen a single time; 1.5% to 2% belongs to the top ten. V shed 4 bases and J shed 2 bases, with 15 bases lying between them. Germline CDR1 is MGHRA and CDR2 is YSYEKL. This CDR3 has 15 residues. Second-dose groups at about 4 or about 12 weeks were pooled. The chain has TRBV4-1 and TRBJ2-7; TRBD2 might be the D (6 bases). This specimen was peripheral blood, taken 28 days after the second AZD1222 dose. This clonotype originated in an adult who received the AZD1222 COVID-19 vaccine. The CDR3 protein is CASSLQSGLTYEQYF. CDR3 coding DNA: TGCGCCAGCAGCCTGCAGAGCGGGTTGACCTACGAGCAGTACTTC.